The 8 T cell receptor beta chains reported below all come from one sample, sequenced in a study of blood T cells in healthy people across ages. Sample-barcoded 5' priming and a J-beta primer mix drove a second PCR of about 7 to 12 cycles. TCRdb called the 5' RACE reads again in MiXCR, with one record for every CDR3 protein. The sample has fewer than 2,000,000 distinct CDR3 sequences, approximately 40% seen once. The sequencing input was blood. These receptors originate from a human donor in good health.

This clonotype has just a few counts. The chain has TRBV14 and TRBJ2-1, with D unclear. Germline values: CDR1 SGHDN, CDR2 FVKESK. This CDR3 has 15 amino acids. Between the trimmed V and J ends, which lost 3 bases and 0 bases, there was a span of 9 bases. The CDR3 here is CASSQFRNSYNEQFF. As DNA, the CDR3 is TGTGCCAGCAGCCAGTTCAGGAACTCCTACAATGAGCAGTTCTTC.

The chain links TRBV11-2 to TRBJ1-2; no clear D. V was shortened by 6 bases and J by 8 bases, with 22 bases between the two germline ends. The CDR3 consists of 15 residues. Germline CDR1 SGHAT, CDR2 FQNNGV. The CDR3 nucleotides are TGTGCCAGCAGTACAGTAAGGTCCCGTGGAGGAGGCTACACCTTC. Translated, it gives CASSTVRSRGGGYTF.

This clonotype was counted between two and nine times. The chain is built from TRBV7-2 and TRBJ2-3; 9 positions match TRBD1. The CDR3 covers 14 residues. With V trimmed by 4 bases and J by 6 bases, 5 bases remained unmatched. Germline V gene sequence: CDR1 SGHTA, CDR2 FQGNSA. The CDR3 spells CASSSGDRVDTQYF. CDR3 in DNA: TGTGCCAGCAGCTCCGGGGACAGGGTCGATACGCAGTATTTT. Full variable domain (rest looked up from reference TRBV7-2 and TRBJ2-3): GAGVSQSPSNKVTEKGKDVELRCDPISGHTALYWYRQSLGQGLEFLIYFQGNSAPDKSGLPSDRFSAERTGGSVSTLTIQRTQQEDSAVYLCASSSGDRVDTQYFGPGTRLTVL.

Worth noting for this clonotype: The junction and the germline gene differ at one end; a read error may be behind it. The rearrangement uses TRBV4-3 and TRBJ1-4; 9 bases align to TRBD1. Germline V gene lookup returns CDR1 LGHNA and CDR2 YSLEER. The CDR3 is 15 residues long. The CDR3 sequence is CAGSLSGTGNEKLFF. DNA of the CDR3: TGCGCCGGCAGCCTTTCCGGGACAGGGAATGAAAAACTGTTTTTT.

The chain links TRBV29-1 to TRBJ1-2, with no clear D. The CDR3 contains 15 residues. V was trimmed by 0 bases and J by 7 bases, leaving 18 bases between them. In germline, CDR1 is SQVTM, CDR2 ANQGSEA. CDR3 DNA sequence: TGCAGCGTTGAAGAGACATCGAGTAGGAGGTTTGGCTACACCTTC. Protein product: CSVEETSSRRFGYTF.

The V gene is TRBV7-3, the J gene TRBJ2-4, with 10 bases matching TRBD1. CDR1 is SGHTA, CDR2 FQGTGA, per germline. CDR3 size: 15 residues. The V gene end was trimmed by 5 bases and the J gene end by 13 bases; junction bases not matched to a gene: 14. This chain's CDR3 is CASSGGQGSYNEQYF. CDR3 coding DNA: TGTGCCAGCAGCGGGGGACAGGGGTCCTACAATGAGCAGTACTTC.

This clonotype has just a few counts. V and J are TRBV7-2 and TRBJ2-3, with D perhaps matching TRBD1 (6 bases). The CDR3 runs 14 residues. The V gene's germline CDR1 is SGHTA and CDR2 FQGNSA. With 2 bases removed from V and 5 bases from J, the gap between germline ends came to 11 bases. The CDR3: CASSLRTDLDTQYF. The DNA for the CDR3 is TGTGCCAGCAGCTTACGGACAGACTTAGATACGCAGTATTTT.

CDR3 sequence reads: CASSQESGVGSADTQYF. CDR3 DNA: TGCGCCAGCAGCCAAGAATCGGGTGTAGGTTCCGCAGATACGCAGTATTTT. The rearrangement uses TRBV4-3 and TRBJ2-3, with D unclear. V was cut by 0 bases and J by 4 bases, with 17 bases left in between. Per germline, CDR1 LGHNA and CDR2 YSLEER. The CDR3 runs to 17 residues.